This TCR beta chain was retrieved from a study of blood T cell repertoires in COVID-19. Study details: Both acute and convalescent COVID-19 samples were obtained from the United States, Italy and Spain.

Per the germline V gene, CDR1 is SQVTM and CDR2 is ANQGSEA. The CDR3 contains 15 residues. Losses at the gene ends were 6 bases for V and 4 bases for J; bases not matched to a gene: 9. Original processing methods: Amplification from reference gene primers served as the basis for estimated nucleated cell counts. Data came from immunoSEQ multiplex PCR; TCRdb stores just in-frame clones and leaves some out. The V and J calls and clone size are taken from that table; D and trimming were inferred from the DNA. This table has fewer than 200,000 clones, more than 75% appearing once. The chain couples TRBV29-1 to TRBJ2-6; 7 nucleotides match TRBD1. The source material was peripheral blood. This receptor was obtained from a man in his forties with active or convalescent COVID-19. As DNA, the CDR3 is TGCAGCGTGAGGACAGGCACCTTCGGGGCCAACGTCCTGACTTTC. It yields the protein CSVRTGTFGANVLTF.